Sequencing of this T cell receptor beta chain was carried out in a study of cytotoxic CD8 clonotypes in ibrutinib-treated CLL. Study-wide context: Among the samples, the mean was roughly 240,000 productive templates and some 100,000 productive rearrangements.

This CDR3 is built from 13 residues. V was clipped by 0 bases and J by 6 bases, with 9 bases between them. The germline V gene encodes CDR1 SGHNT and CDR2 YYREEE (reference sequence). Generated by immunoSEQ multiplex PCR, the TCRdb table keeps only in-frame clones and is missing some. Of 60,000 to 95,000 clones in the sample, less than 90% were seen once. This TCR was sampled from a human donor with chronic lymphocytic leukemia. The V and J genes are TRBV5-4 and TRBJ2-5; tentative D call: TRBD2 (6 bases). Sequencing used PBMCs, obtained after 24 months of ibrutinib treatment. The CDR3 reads CASSLGGEQTQYF. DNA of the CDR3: TGTGCCAGCAGCTTGGGGGGGGAGCAGACCCAGTACTTC.